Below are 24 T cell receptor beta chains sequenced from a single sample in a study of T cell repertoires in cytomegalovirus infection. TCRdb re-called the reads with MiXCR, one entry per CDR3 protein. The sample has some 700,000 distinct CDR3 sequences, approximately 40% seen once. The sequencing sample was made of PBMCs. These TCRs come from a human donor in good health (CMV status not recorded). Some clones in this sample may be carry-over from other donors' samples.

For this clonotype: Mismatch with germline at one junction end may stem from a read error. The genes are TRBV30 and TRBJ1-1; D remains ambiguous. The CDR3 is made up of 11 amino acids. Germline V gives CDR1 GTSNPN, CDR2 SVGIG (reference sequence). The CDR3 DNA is TGTGCCGGGAGGGTGGGGACTGAAGCTTTCTTT. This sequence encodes CAGRVGTEAFF.

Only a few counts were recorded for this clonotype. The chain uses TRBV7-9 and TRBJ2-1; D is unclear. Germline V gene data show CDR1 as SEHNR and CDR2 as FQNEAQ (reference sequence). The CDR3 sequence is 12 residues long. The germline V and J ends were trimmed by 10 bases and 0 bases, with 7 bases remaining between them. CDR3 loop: CAIQSSYNEQFF. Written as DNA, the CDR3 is TGTGCCATCCAGAGCTCCTACAATGAGCAGTTCTTC.

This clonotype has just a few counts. The CDR3 sequence: CATQDRVVSYEQYF. The CDR3 coding sequence is TGTGCCACCCAGGACAGGGTGGTTTCCTACGAGCAGTACTTC. This chain connects TRBV28 to TRBJ2-7; 8 nucleotides line up with TRBD1. V lost 10 bases and J lost 1; bases outside the gene matches: 9. Germline V gene sequence: CDR1 MDHEN, CDR2 SYDVKM. CDR3 size: 14 residues.

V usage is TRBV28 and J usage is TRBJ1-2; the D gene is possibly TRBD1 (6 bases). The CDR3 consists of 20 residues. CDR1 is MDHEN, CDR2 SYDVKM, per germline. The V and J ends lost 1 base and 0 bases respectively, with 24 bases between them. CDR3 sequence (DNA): TGTGCCAGCAGTTTATTCCTACAGGCGTATAGGACAGACTCTAACTATGGCTACACCTTC. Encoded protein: CASSLFLQAYRTDSNYGYTF.

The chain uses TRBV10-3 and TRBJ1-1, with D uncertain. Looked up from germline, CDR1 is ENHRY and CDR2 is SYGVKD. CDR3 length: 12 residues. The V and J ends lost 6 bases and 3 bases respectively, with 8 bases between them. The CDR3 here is CAIRPEHTEAFF. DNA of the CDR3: TGTGCCATCAGACCGGAGCACACTGAAGCTTTCTTT.

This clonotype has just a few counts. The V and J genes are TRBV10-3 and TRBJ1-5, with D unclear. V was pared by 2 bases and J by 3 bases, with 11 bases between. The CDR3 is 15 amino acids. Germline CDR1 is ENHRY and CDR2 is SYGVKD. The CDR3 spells CAISEATGSNQPQHF. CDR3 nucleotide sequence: TGTGCCATCAGTGAGGCGACGGGTTCCAATCAGCCCCAGCATTTT.

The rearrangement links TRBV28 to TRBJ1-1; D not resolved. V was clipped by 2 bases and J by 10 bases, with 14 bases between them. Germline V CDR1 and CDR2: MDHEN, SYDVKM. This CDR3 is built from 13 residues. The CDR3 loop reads CASSLKLGNRAFF. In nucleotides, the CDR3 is TGTGCCAGCAGTTTAAAGCTGGGGAATAGAGCTTTCTTT.

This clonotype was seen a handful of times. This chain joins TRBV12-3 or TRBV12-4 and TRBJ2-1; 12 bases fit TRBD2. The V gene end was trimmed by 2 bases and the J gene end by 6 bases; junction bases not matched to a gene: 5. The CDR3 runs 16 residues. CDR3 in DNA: TGTGCCAGCAGTTTAATAGGGACTAGCGGGCCCAATGAGCAGTTCTTC. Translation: CASSLIGTSGPNEQFF.

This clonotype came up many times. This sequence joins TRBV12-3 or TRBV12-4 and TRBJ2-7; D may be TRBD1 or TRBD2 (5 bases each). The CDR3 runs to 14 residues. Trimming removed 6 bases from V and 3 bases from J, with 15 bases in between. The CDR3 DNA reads TGTGCCAGCAGGCCCCGGGACCGTCTCTACGAGCAGTACTTC. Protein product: CASRPRDRLYEQYF.

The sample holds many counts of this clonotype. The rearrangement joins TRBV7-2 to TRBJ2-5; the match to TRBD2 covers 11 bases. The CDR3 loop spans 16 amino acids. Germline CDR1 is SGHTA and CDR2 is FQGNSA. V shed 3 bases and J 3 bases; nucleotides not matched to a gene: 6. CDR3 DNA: TGTGCCAGCAGCTTCGGACCGGGACTAGCGGAAGAGACCCAGTACTTC. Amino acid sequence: CASSFGPGLAEETQYF.

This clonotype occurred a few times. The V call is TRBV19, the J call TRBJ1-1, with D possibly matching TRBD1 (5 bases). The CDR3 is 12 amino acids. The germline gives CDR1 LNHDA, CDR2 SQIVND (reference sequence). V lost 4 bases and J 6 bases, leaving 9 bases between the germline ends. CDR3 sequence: CASSSLGPEAFF. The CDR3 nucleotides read TGTGCCAGTAGTAGCTTGGGGCCTGAAGCTTTCTTT.

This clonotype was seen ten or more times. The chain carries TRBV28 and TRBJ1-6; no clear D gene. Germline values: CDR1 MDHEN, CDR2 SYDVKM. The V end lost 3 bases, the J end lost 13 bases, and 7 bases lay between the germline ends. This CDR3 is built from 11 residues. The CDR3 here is CASSFTSPLHF. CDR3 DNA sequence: TGTGCCAGCAGTTTCACTTCCCCCCTCCACTTT.

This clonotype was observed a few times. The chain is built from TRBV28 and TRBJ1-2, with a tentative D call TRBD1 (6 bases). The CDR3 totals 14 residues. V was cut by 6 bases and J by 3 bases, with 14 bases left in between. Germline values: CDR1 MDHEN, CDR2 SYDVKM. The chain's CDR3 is CASSQGRGHYGYTF. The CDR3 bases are TGTGCCAGCAGCCAGGGGCGGGGGCACTATGGCTACACCTTC.

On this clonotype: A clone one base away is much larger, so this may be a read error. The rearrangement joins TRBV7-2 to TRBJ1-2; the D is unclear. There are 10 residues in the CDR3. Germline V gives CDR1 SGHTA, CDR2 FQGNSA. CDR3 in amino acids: CATRADGYNF. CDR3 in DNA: TGTGCCACCAGAGCAGATGGCTACAACTTC.

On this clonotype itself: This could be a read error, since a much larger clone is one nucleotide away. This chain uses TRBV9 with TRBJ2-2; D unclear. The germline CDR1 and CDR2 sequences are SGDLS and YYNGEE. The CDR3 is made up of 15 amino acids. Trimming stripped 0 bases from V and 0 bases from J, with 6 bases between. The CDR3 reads CASSVGSANTGELFF. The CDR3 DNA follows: TGTGCCAGCAGCGTAGGGTCAGCGAACACCGGGGAGCTGTTTTTT.

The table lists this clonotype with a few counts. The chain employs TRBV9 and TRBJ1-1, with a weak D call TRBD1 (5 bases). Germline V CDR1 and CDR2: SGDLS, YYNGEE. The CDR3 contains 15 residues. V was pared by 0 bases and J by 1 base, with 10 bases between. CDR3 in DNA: TGTGCCAGCAGCGTAGTCGGGGCAACGAACACTGAAGCTTTCTTT. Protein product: CASSVVGATNTEAFF.

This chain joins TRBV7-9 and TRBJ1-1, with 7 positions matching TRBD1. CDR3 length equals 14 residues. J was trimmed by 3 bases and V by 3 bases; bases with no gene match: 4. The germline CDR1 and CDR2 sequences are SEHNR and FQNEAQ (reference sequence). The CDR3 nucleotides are TGTGCCAGCAGCTTGGCTGGGACAGACACTGAAGCTTTCTTT. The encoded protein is CASSLAGTDTEAFF.

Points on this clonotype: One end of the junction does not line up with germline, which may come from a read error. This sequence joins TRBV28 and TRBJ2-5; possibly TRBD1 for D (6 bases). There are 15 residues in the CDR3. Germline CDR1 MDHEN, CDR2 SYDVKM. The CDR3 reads CATSEQGYSQETQYF. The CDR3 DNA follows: TGTGCCACCAGTGAACAGGGATATAGCCAAGAGACCCAGTACTTC.

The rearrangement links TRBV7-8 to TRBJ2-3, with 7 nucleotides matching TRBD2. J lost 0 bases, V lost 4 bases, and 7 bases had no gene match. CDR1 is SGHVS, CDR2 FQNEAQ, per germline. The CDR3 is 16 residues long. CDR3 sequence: CASSSHGLGSTDTQYF. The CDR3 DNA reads TGTGCCAGCAGCTCCCACGGACTAGGCAGCACAGATACGCAGTATTTT.

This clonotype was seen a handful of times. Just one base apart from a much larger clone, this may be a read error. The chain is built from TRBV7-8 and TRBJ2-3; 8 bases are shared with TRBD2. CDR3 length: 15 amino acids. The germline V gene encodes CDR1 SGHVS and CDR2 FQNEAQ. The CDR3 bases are TGTGCCCGCAGCCCTCGACTAGCGAGCACAGATACGCAGTATTTT. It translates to CARSPRLASTDTQYF.

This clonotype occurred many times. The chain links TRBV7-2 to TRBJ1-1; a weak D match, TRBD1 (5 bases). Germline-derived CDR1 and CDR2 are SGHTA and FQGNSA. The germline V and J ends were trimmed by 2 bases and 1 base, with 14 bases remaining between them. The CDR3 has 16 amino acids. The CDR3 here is CASSLNPGTSNTEAFF. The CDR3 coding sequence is TGTGCCAGCAGCTTAAACCCAGGGACCTCGAACACTGAAGCTTTCTTT.

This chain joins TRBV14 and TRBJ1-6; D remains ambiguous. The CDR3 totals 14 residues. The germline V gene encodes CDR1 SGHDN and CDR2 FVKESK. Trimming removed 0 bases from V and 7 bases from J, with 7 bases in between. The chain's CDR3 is CASSQEFTNSPLHF. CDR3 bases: TGTGCCAGCAGCCAAGAATTTACGAATTCACCCCTCCACTTT.

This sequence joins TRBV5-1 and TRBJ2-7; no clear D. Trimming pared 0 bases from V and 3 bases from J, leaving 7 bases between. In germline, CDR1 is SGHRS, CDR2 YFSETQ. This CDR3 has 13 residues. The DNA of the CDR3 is TGCGCCAGCAGCTTGGGCAGTCTCTACGAGCAGTACTTC. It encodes CASSLGSLYEQYF.

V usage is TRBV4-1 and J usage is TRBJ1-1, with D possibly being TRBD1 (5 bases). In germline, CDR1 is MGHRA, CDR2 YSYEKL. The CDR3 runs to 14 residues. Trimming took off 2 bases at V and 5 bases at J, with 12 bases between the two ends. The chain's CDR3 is CASSQSQRGTEAFF. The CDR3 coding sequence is TGCGCCAGCAGCCAATCTCAACGGGGGACTGAAGCTTTCTTT.